These 7 T cell receptor beta chains were sequenced from one sample in a study of blood T cell repertoires in COVID-19. Sequenced by immunoSEQ multiplex PCR; TCRdb stores in-frame clones only, minus some. The data contain hundreds of thousands of clones, about nine tenths of them singletons. Specimen: PBMCs or T cells enriched from blood (not recorded which). The receptors were sampled from a woman in her thirties or forties with acute COVID-19.

The chain recombines TRBV15 with TRBJ2-5; tentatively, D is TRBD1 (5 bases). V lost 6 bases, J lost 4 bases, and 9 bases lay in between. The CDR3 length is 12 residues. Per the germline V gene, CDR1 is LNHNV and CDR2 is YYDKDF (reference sequence). The CDR3 spells CATRNQGETQYF. CDR3 coding DNA: TGTGCCACCAGAAACCAGGGAGAGACCCAGTACTTC.

In its sample, this clone was seen once. The CDR3 reads CASRRDYLSNQPQHF. The CDR3 region has the DNA TGCGCCAGCAGAAGGGACTATTTGAGCAATCAGCCCCAGCATTTT. This sequence joins TRBV5-1 and TRBJ1-5, with D possibly matching TRBD1 (5 bases). Germline loops: CDR1 SGHRS, CDR2 YFSETQ. The CDR3 is made up of 15 amino acids. Trimming removed 5 bases at V and 1 base at J, with 13 bases between.

On this clone itself: An end of the junction does not agree with germline; a read error may underlie this. The gene calls are TRBV15 and TRBJ2-3, with D unclear. This CDR3 is 14 amino acids long. Germline V gene sequence: CDR1 LNHNV, CDR2 YYDKDF (reference sequence). The CDR3 reads CATSREEGTDTQYF. As DNA, the CDR3 is TGTGCCACCAGCCGAGAAGAGGGCACAGATACGCAGTATTTT.

V usage is TRBV10-3 and J usage is TRBJ2-3; the match to TRBD2 covers 13 bases. Per germline, CDR1 ENHRY and CDR2 SYGVKD. The CDR3 contains 17 residues. The V and J ends lost 3 bases and 4 bases, in that order; junction bases with no gene match: 7. The CDR3 region is CAISEPGLAGHADTQYF. CDR3 bases: TGTGCCATCAGTGAACCGGGACTAGCGGGGCACGCAGATACGCAGTATTTT.

This rearrangement joins TRBV18 to TRBJ2-5, with TRBD1 matching over 9 bases. CDR3 length: 15 residues. V trimming: 0 bases; J trimming: 7 bases; junction bases outside the gene matches: 6. Per germline, CDR1 KGHSH and CDR2 LQKENI. CDR3 residues: CASSPPTGGGMTQYF. As DNA, the CDR3 is TGTGCCAGCTCACCACCCACAGGGGGCGGGATGACCCAGTACTTC.

V usage is TRBV6-4 and J usage is TRBJ2-1; TRBD2 might be the D (6 bases). The CDR3 consists of 15 residues. Germline assignment: CDR1 MRHNA and CDR2 SNTAGT. Trimming removed 3 bases at V and 3 bases at J, with 12 bases between. The CDR3 loop reads CASSDGSGRYNEQFF. DNA of the CDR3: TGTGCCAGCAGTGATGGTAGCGGACGCTACAATGAGCAGTTCTTC.

This clone was detected a few times. The chain joins TRBV12-3 or TRBV12-4 to TRBJ1-1, with D unresolved. This CDR3 is built from 12 residues. Trimming removed 1 base from V and 11 bases from J, with 11 bases in between. The CDR3 spells CASSLEGAKAFF. The CDR3 DNA is TGTGCCAGCAGTTTAGAGGGAGCTAAGGCTTTCTTT.